These 25 T cell receptor beta chains share one sample of origin, sequenced in a study of regulatory T cells in long-lasting Graves disease. The time point: newly diagnosed GD, antithyroid drugs for less than 3 months. PBMC RNA served as the TCR library source. Library construction for TCR beta used iRepertoire HTBI primers and Arm-PCR of CDR3 regions. TCRdb independently ran MiXCR on the multiplex PCR reads; one entry per CDR3 protein. Of 400,000 to 450,000 distinct CDR3 sequences listed, about 15% are singletons. These data were likewise used in another study, on T cells in Graves' hyperthyroidism and ophthalmopathy.

The sample in question was peripheral blood mononuclear cells (PBMCs), obtained at new diagnosis, from a patient treated with antithyroid drugs. These receptors were taken from a woman younger than 45 with Graves disease.

This clonotype was recorded a few times. V and J are TRBV3-1 and TRBJ2-6, with 8 nucleotides matching TRBD1. With V trimmed by 4 bases and J by 0 bases, 8 bases remained unmatched. Per the germline V gene, CDR1 is LGHDT and CDR2 is YNNKEL (reference sequence). This CDR3 spans 18 amino acids. CDR3 in DNA: TGTGCCAGCAGCCGGCCCCGGACAGGGCGCTCTGGGGCCAACGTCCTGACTTTC. It is translated as CASSRPRTGRSGANVLTF.

This clonotype was seen a few times. A read error may be the cause here, since a much bigger clone is one base away. The V gene is TRBV12-3 or TRBV12-4, the J gene TRBJ2-7; D gene unclear. The CDR3 contains 12 residues. In DNA, the CDR3 is TGTGCCAGCAGTCCCCCGACTGATGAGCAGTGCTTC. This codes for CASSPPTDEQCF.

In its sample, this clonotype was seen many times. The genes are TRBV6-1 and TRBJ1-1; TRBD1 is a possible D gene (5 bases). The germline gives CDR1 MNHNS, CDR2 SASEGT. V shed 6 bases and J shed 0 bases, with 14 bases lying between them. The CDR3 runs to 15 residues. CDR3: CASREQDGVNTEAFF. Here the CDR3 DNA reads TGTGCCAGCAGGGAACAGGATGGTGTGAACACTGAAGCTTTCTTT.

The chain employs TRBV30 and TRBJ2-3, with TRBD2 identical over 12 bases. Looked up from germline, CDR1 is GTSNPN and CDR2 is SVGIG (reference sequence). The CDR3 spans 16 residues. Germline trimming cut 1 base from V and 4 bases from J; bases unmatched to any gene: 6. The CDR3 DNA reads TGTGCCTGGAGTGGGGCTAGCGGGAGGGCCTCAGATACGCAGTATTTT. The encoded protein is CAWSGASGRASDTQYF.

This clonotype was detected only a few times. Here the CDR3 DNA reads TGTGCCAGTAGGCCCGCTACAGGGGTCGCTGAAGCTTTCTTT. Translated: CASRPATGVAEAFF. This rearrangement joins TRBV19 to TRBJ1-1, with 7 bases lining up with TRBD1. V dropped 6 bases and J dropped 6; count of bases not matched to a gene: 10. This CDR3 contains 14 residues. The germline gives CDR1 LNHDA, CDR2 SQIVND (reference sequence).

There are many counts of this clonotype. The V call is TRBV20-1, the J call TRBJ2-1, with 8 bases lining up with TRBD2. The CDR3 is 15 residues long. V shed 6 bases and J 3 bases; nucleotides not matched to a gene: 10. CDR1 is DFQATT and CDR2 is SNEGSKA in the germline V gene (reference sequence). CDR3 DNA: TGCAGTGCCCGAAAACTGAGCGGGAGCTACAATGAGCAGTTCTTC. It codes for CSARKLSGSYNEQFF.

This clonotype was counted ten times or more. The chain carries TRBV6-5 and TRBJ2-3; D is undetermined. Germline CDR1 and CDR2: MNHEY and SVGAGI. The CDR3 length is 16 residues. Trimming took off 0 bases at V and 0 bases at J, with 10 bases between the two ends. CDR3 sequence: CASSYSSTFSTDTQYF. CDR3 nucleotide sequence: TGTGCCAGCAGTTACTCGAGCACATTTAGCACAGATACGCAGTATTTT.

This clonotype came up many times. The chain couples TRBV6-5 to TRBJ1-2; 8 bases match TRBD1. The CDR3 runs 16 residues. Losses at the gene ends were 4 bases for V and 5 bases for J; bases not matched to a gene: 12. Germline V gene data show CDR1 as MNHEY and CDR2 as SVGAGI. The DNA of the CDR3 is TGTGCCAGCAGTTCCCCCTCCGGGACAGGAAGTTATGGCTACACCTTC. Its protein is CASSSPSGTGSYGYTF.

The gene calls are TRBV6-1 and TRBJ2-7; TRBD2 matches at 8 bases. The J segment lost 4 bases and the V segment lost 6 bases, leaving 8 bases of the junction unmatched. CDR3 size: 14 residues. The germline CDR1 and CDR2 sequences are MNHNS and SASEGT. The CDR3 sequence is CASSREGPPYEQYF. DNA of the CDR3: TGTGCCAGCAGCCGGGAGGGCCCTCCTTACGAGCAGTACTTC.

The table lists this clonotype with many counts. The chain links TRBV20-1 to TRBJ2-7, with TRBD1 as a possible D gene (6 bases). CDR3 size: 13 residues. Germline V CDR1 and CDR2: DFQATT, SNEGSKA (reference sequence). Trimming cost V 4 bases and J 6 bases, with 16 bases left between them. CDR3 residues: CSATVQGILEQYF. CDR3 coding DNA: TGCAGTGCTACGGTTCAGGGGATTCTCGAGCAGTACTTC.

This clonotype was detected many times. CDR3 sequence reads: CATSHRGPKPQHF. The CDR3 bases are TGTGCCACCTCTCACAGGGGTCCAAAGCCCCAGCATTTT. The chain combines TRBV19 with TRBJ1-5, with TRBD1 matching over 7 bases. The V gene's germline CDR1 is LNHDA and CDR2 SQIVND (reference sequence). CDR3 size: 13 residues. V lost 10 bases and J lost 8; bases outside the gene matches: 11.

The chain combines TRBV20-1 with TRBJ2-7; 13 nucleotides align to TRBD2. The germline CDR1 and CDR2 sequences are DFQATT and SNEGSKA (reference sequence). The trim removed 2 bases at V and 2 bases at J, leaving 24 bases unmatched. CDR3 length: 22 amino acids. The DNA for the CDR3 is TGCAGTGCTAGAAAACCACCCTCAGGACTAGCGGGAGCTCGAAGGTTCGCCTACGAGCAGTACTTC. It encodes CSARKPPSGLAGARRFAYEQYF.

This clonotype appeared many times. The chain combines TRBV27 with TRBJ1-1; D not resolved. Germline CDR1 reads MNHEY; CDR2 reads SMNVEV (reference sequence). The CDR3 runs 15 residues. V was cut by 5 bases and J by 5 bases, with 18 bases left in between. In nucleotides, the CDR3 is TGTGCCAGCAGTCCCCGGAGGATAGGGCAAACTGAAGCTTTCTTT. Translation gives CASSPRRIGQTEAFF.

Many counts were recorded for this clonotype. V usage is TRBV7-9 and J usage is TRBJ2-7; D call uncertain. The V end was cut by 3 bases, the J end by 3 bases, with 6 bases between. The CDR3 is 12 amino acids. Germline V gene sequence: CDR1 SEHNR, CDR2 FQNEAQ (reference sequence). The CDR3: CASSFNFYEQYF. The CDR3 nucleotides are TGTGCCAGCAGCTTTAACTTCTACGAGCAGTACTTC.

A few counts support this clonotype. The chain is built from TRBV6-1 and TRBJ1-6; D uncertain. CDR1 and CDR2 from the germline V gene are MNHNS and SASEGT. The CDR3 contains 14 residues. V was cut by 8 bases and J by 0 bases, with 8 bases left in between. This CDR3 is CASYKSSYNSPLHF. The CDR3 coding sequence is TGTGCCAGCTATAAAAGCTCCTATAATTCACCCCTCCACTTT.

This clonotype appeared once. The rearrangement uses TRBV13 and TRBJ1-2, with TRBD1 matching over 7 bases. From germline, CDR1 is PRHDT and CDR2 FYEKMQ (reference sequence). This CDR3 region has 15 residues. Trimming removed 5 bases from V and 0 bases from J; junction bases left unmatched: 6. The CDR3 here is CASSAGTEANYGYTF. The CDR3 DNA reads TGTGCCAGCAGCGCCGGGACAGAAGCTAACTATGGCTACACCTTC. Complete variable domain (other parts from reference TRBV13 and TRBJ1-2): AAGVIQSPRHLIKEKRETATLKCYPIPRHDTVYWYQQGPGQDPQFLISFYEKMQSDKGSIPDRFSAQQFSDYHSELNMSSLELGDSALYFCASSAGTEANYGYTFGSGTRLTVV.

This clonotype has more than one count but fewer than ten. The chain uses TRBV25-1 and TRBJ2-2; 7 bases are shared with TRBD1. The CDR3 spans 16 residues. The J segment lost 0 bases and the V segment lost 6 bases, leaving 7 bases of the junction unmatched. Germline V lookup: CDR1 MGHDK, CDR2 SYGVNS. In DNA form, the CDR3 reads TGTGCCAGCAGGCCCCCGGGACAGCCGAACACCGGGGAGCTGTTTTTT. This sequence encodes CASRPPGQPNTGELFF.

This clonotype appeared many times. The rearrangement links TRBV2 to TRBJ2-7; D not resolved. CDR1 is SNHLY and CDR2 is FYNNEI in the germline V gene. CDR3 length: 15 amino acids. The ends were cut back, 2 bases at V and 0 bases at J, with 11 bases in the middle. The CDR3 sequence: CASSEKRFISYEQYF. CDR3 sequence (DNA): TGTGCCAGCAGTGAAAAAAGGTTCATCTCCTACGAGCAGTACTTC.

In this sample, this clonotype turned up many times. As DNA, the CDR3 is TGTGCCAGCAGTGAAGGCGGGGATGACGATGAGCAGTTCTTC. Residues: CASSEGGDDDEQFF. This chain uses TRBV6-1 with TRBJ2-1, with D perhaps TRBD2 (6 bases). Trimming left V 1 base short and J 8 bases short, with 12 bases between. The CDR3 loop spans 14 amino acids. Germline assignment: CDR1 MNHNS and CDR2 SASEGT.

This chain links TRBV27 with TRBJ1-2; 11 bases map to TRBD1. The CDR3 covers 14 residues. The germline CDR1 and CDR2 sequences are MNHEY and SMNVEV (reference sequence). After removal of 6 bases from V and 10 bases from J, the junction contained 10 bases not matched to a gene. CDR3 DNA: TGTGCCAGCAGGTGGACAGGGGGCCCCCCAGCCTACACCTTC. This translates into CASRWTGGPPAYTF.

At least ten counts were recorded for this clonotype. V gene TRBV5-1 combines with J gene TRBJ2-1; 8 nucleotides align to TRBD2. The CDR3 spans 14 residues. CDR1 SGHRS and CDR2 YFSETQ come from the germline V gene. Trimming took 3 bases from V and 4 from J; bases not matched to a gene: 3. The CDR3 DNA reads TGCGCCAGCAGCTATACTAGCGGATACAATGAGCAGTTCTTC. Protein sequence: CASSYTSGYNEQFF.

This clonotype was recorded many times. The chain carries TRBV11-2 and TRBJ1-1; a weak D match, TRBD1 (6 bases). Germline loops: CDR1 SGHAT, CDR2 FQNNGV. The CDR3 has 12 amino acids. V dropped 6 bases and J dropped 5 bases, with 10 bases sitting between them. The CDR3 DNA reads as TGTGCCAGCAGATGGGGGCGGACTGAAGCTTTCTTT. Amino acids: CASRWGRTEAFF.

This clonotype has at least ten counts. The chain has TRBV30 and TRBJ2-3, with a weak D call TRBD1 (6 bases). Germline-derived CDR1 and CDR2 are GTSNPN and SVGIG (reference sequence). The V end was cut by 0 bases, the J end by 4 bases, with 11 bases between. The CDR3 runs 14 residues. The CDR3 DNA sequence: TGTGCCTGGAGTGTAGCAGGGGCGGCAGATACGCAGTATTTT. Translating it yields CAWSVAGAADTQYF.

The table lists this clonotype with many counts. The chain couples TRBV12-3 or TRBV12-4 to TRBJ2-3; 10 bases are shared with TRBD2. The CDR3 totals 14 residues. Unmatched junction bases numbered 7, after V lost 8 bases and J lost 5 bases. This chain's CDR3 is CASGASGRRDTQYF. CDR3 in DNA: TGTGCCAGCGGGGCTAGCGGGAGAAGAGATACGCAGTATTTT.

The chain joins TRBV27 to TRBJ1-2; D gene ambiguous. This CDR3 region has 13 residues. The V gene's germline CDR1 is MNHEY and CDR2 SMNVEV (reference sequence). V was shortened by 4 bases and J by 8 bases, with 14 bases between the two germline ends. The CDR3 here is CASSSVTQLGYTF. The CDR3 DNA reads TGTGCCAGCAGTTCAGTAACCCAGCTCGGCTACACCTTC.